Below, one T cell receptor beta chain is given with its context. Its antigen has not been determined. Base qualities were left out, and no much larger clone turns up one base away. Library method: RACE. The reads were generated on a NextSeq 500. During library preparation, unique molecular identifiers were attached to individual cDNA molecules so that TCRs could be counted quantitatively and reproducibly. Turning to the authors' computational methods: Samples had a median of approximately 96,000 TCRs, with a range from about 23,224 to 750,000. V, J and CDR3 annotation of the TCR reads was performed with the Decombinator software suite. Every sample was subsampled to the same number of TCRs (28,000) for the PS versus PT1 abundance plots. Expanded TCRs were defined as absent before sensitization and observed at least eight times at the 2-week time point. TCRdb ran its own pipeline on the public reads, namely fastp trimming at Q25 and MiXCR clone calling, and kept in-frame beta chains. All rows with the same CDR3 protein become a single entry with the most common DNA and genes. Here the V and J calls rest on TCRdb's processing, not on the authors' analysis. For this sample there are more than 75,000 distinct CDR3 sequences; over 6.5% appear just once. The top ten clones comprise more than 1.5% of the sample.

Trimming removed 5 bases from V and 11 bases from J, leaving 22 bases between the germline ends. CDR3 length: 15 amino acids, cysteine to phenylalanine. Only CDR3 DNA is held: 45 bases, read in frame from base 1. The germline V gene supplies CDR1 MNHEY and CDR2 SVGEGT. These data are taken from a study of human T cells and chemical hapten exposure (dated by TCRdb to about 2021). About the study as a whole: Libraries were combined into a pool for sequencing, and differences in TCR yield between samples came mainly from small differences in library volumes within the pool. In alopecia patients, the study followed how the peripheral blood TCR repertoire changed in vivo over primary and secondary sensitization to diphenylcyclopropenone (DPC), a hapten. Both TCR alpha and TCR beta chains were sequenced from each blood RNA sample.

Taken with the paper, the label for time point translates to: healthy volunteer bleed at 6 weeks. Total RNA was extracted from unfractionated whole blood collected in Tempus Blood RNA tubes. As TCR sequencing controls, roughly 5 healthy volunteers were used, with blood taken at day 0, 2 weeks and 6 weeks. Findings and caveats that apply to the study as a whole: The number of TCRs above 1 in 1000 frequency did not change with DPC sensitization; there was no evidence of global repertoire structure alterations. Repeated subsampling changed both the strength of the expansion versus patch-test correlation and the threshold at which that correlation became significant.

The receptor's source is a male donor in good health. Some clones in this sample may be carry-over from other donors' samples. The source material was whole blood. The chain was built from TRBV6-2 or TRBV6-3 and TRBJ1-5; a tentative D call is TRBD1 (6 bases match). The sequence in DNA is TGTGCCAGCAGTCCGACCCCTGCACAGGGCTCTTCCCAGCATTTT. This sequence encodes CASSPTPAQGSSQHF.